One sample yielded the 31 T cell receptor beta chains listed below, sequenced in a study of blood T cells in healthy people across ages. Alongside a J-beta primer mix, a sample-barcoded 5' primer served in a second PCR lasting roughly 6 to 11 cycles. MiXCR, applied by TCRdb to the 5' RACE reads, yields one record per CDR3 protein. This sample has about 780,000 distinct CDR3 sequences, with around a quarter found just once. The data were also submitted as part of a second study, on T cells of mothers and their children.

The material sequenced was blood. The receptor set was obtained from a boy aged 5-17 years in good health.

This sequence joins TRBV4-1 and TRBJ1-5, with D perhaps matching TRBD1 (6 bases). The CDR3 length is 14 residues. Germline CDR1 MGHRA, CDR2 YSYEKL. Between the trimmed V and J ends, which lost 0 bases and 5 bases, there was a span of 8 bases. DNA of the CDR3: TGCGCCAGCAGCCAAGAGAGGGGGTATCAGCCCCAGCATTTT. Translation gives CASSQERGYQPQHF.

There are a few counts of this clonotype. The V call is TRBV11-2, the J call TRBJ2-7, with a possible D match to TRBD1 (7 bases). This CDR3 has 17 residues. Trimming shortened V by 5 bases and J by 6 bases, and 26 bases separated the two germline ends. CDR1 SGHAT and CDR2 FQNNGV come from the germline V gene. The CDR3 here is CASSVTGTVLMGGEQYF. The CDR3 nucleotides are TGTGCCAGCAGCGTTACCGGGACAGTCTTGATGGGGGGCGAGCAGTACTTC.

The V gene is TRBV5-1, the J gene TRBJ2-1; perhaps TRBD1 as D (6 bases). The J call could be wrong; TRBJ2-5 is a better fit for the DNA end. This CDR3 spans 15 amino acids. Germline CDR1 is SGHRS and CDR2 is YFSETQ. The CDR3 spells CASSLAPQGLETQYF. In DNA, the CDR3 is TGCGCCAGCAGCTTGGCGCCACAGGGATTGGAGACCCAGTACTTC.

The chain is built from TRBV20-1 and TRBJ2-3; D unresolved. Trimming took off 2 bases at V and 4 bases at J, with 10 bases between the two ends. Germline V gene sequence: CDR1 DFQATT, CDR2 SNEGSKA (reference sequence). The CDR3 has 13 amino acids. The CDR3 DNA reads as TGCAGTGCTAGACCGCCTCAAGCAGATACGCAGTATTTT. This translates into CSARPPQADTQYF.

This clonotype was seen a few times. V usage is TRBV3-1 and J usage is TRBJ1-4; D is perhaps TRBD1 (5 bases). Germline V gives CDR1 LGHDT, CDR2 YNNKEL (reference sequence). Trimming took 0 bases from V and 6 from J, leaving 14 bases between them. The CDR3 has 16 residues. Written as DNA, the CDR3 is TGTGCCAGCAGCCAAGATCAGGGCGCTGAAGATGAAAAACTGTTTTTT. Its protein is CASSQDQGAEDEKLFF.

CDR3 protein: CASSPNRVGEQYV. The CDR3 DNA reads as TGTGCCAGCAGTCCGAACAGGGTAGGCGAGCAGTACGTC. V usage is TRBV6-5 and J usage is TRBJ2-7; tentatively, D is TRBD1 (6 bases). Trimming removed 5 bases at V and 6 bases at J, with 14 bases between. Germline V gene lookup returns CDR1 MNHEY and CDR2 SVGAGI. The CDR3 has 13 amino acids.

This clonotype has ten or more counts. V and J are TRBV6-1 and TRBJ2-6, with D maybe TRBD2 (5 bases). CDR1 and CDR2 (germline): MNHNS, SASEGT. V lost 4 bases, J lost 0 bases, and 7 bases lay in between. There are 15 residues in the CDR3. CDR3: CASSARDSGANVLTF. The CDR3 region has the DNA TGTGCCAGCAGTGCACGGGACTCTGGGGCCAACGTCCTGACTTTC.

The chain links TRBV20-1 to TRBJ2-1; D may be TRBD2 (6 bases). CDR3 length: 16 amino acids. The V gene lost 5 bases and the J gene lost 5 bases, with 22 bases spanning the gap. Germline V gene lookup returns CDR1 DFQATT and CDR2 SNEGSKA (reference sequence). The CDR3, as DNA: TGCAGTGCTTCCTCCTGGGGGAGGAGGTCTAACAATGAGCAGTTCTTC. This codes for CSASSWGRRSNNEQFF.

The chain recombines TRBV5-1 with TRBJ2-5; D might be TRBD1 (5 bases). CDR1 is SGHRS and CDR2 is YFSETQ in the germline V gene. The V end was cut by 5 bases, the J end by 1 base, with 12 bases between. This CDR3 spans 14 amino acids. CDR3 in amino acids: CASRLHRTQETQYF. CDR3 nucleotides: TGCGCCAGCAGACTCCACAGGACCCAAGAGACCCAGTACTTC.

This clonotype has more than one count but fewer than ten. Here the CDR3 reads CSVEGSGYKNTEAFF. As DNA, the CDR3 is TGCAGCGTTGAGGGGTCAGGCTATAAGAACACTGAAGCTTTCTTT. The V gene is TRBV29-1, the J gene TRBJ1-1; no firm D call. This CDR3 has 15 amino acids. Germline V lookup: CDR1 SQVTM, CDR2 ANQGSEA. V was trimmed by 3 bases and J by 1 base, leaving 15 bases between them.

This clonotype was recorded a few times. This chain joins TRBV20-1 and TRBJ2-5, with D perhaps matching TRBD2 (5 bases). Trimming took off 0 bases at V and 4 bases at J, with 15 bases between the two ends. The germline V gene has CDR1 DFQATT and CDR2 SNEGSKA (reference sequence). CDR3 size: 15 residues. CDR3 sequence: CSARDFSVRGETQYF. The CDR3 DNA is TGCAGTGCTAGAGACTTCAGTGTCCGGGGAGAGACCCAGTACTTC.

The chain has TRBV5-1 and TRBJ2-7; D is undetermined. V lost 4 bases, J lost 4 bases, and 12 bases lay in between. The CDR3 is 13 residues long. The germline CDR1 and CDR2 sequences are SGHRS and YFSETQ. The CDR3 bases are TGCGCCAGCAGCCCCTTCGTGACTTACGAGCAGTACTTC. This sequence encodes CASSPFVTYEQYF.

This clonotype was found a few times. This chain joins TRBV12-3 or TRBV12-4 and TRBJ2-7, with D perhaps assigned TRBD1 or TRBD2 (5 bases each). This CDR3 region has 15 residues. The V and J ends lost 6 bases and 3 bases respectively, with 18 bases between them. Written as DNA, the CDR3 is TGTGCCAGCAGCGGCCGGGGCCCCGGGAACTACGAGCAGTACTTC. Translated, it gives CASSGRGPGNYEQYF.

The gene calls are TRBV9 and TRBJ1-3; D uncertain. Per the germline V gene, CDR1 is SGDLS and CDR2 is YYNGEE. Trimming removed 0 bases from V and 2 bases from J, with 9 bases in between. The CDR3 totals 15 residues. The CDR3: CASSVDPAPGNTIYF. The CDR3 nucleotides are TGTGCCAGCAGCGTAGACCCCGCGCCTGGAAACACCATATATTTT. Filled out from reference TRBV9 and TRBJ1-3, the complete variable domain reads DSGVTQTPKHLITATGQRVTLRCSPRSGDLSVYWYQQSLDQGLQFLIQYYNGEERAKGNILERFSAQQFPDLHSELNLSSLELGDSALYFCASSVDPAPGNTIYFGEGSWLTVV.

This clonotype occurred many times. The chain joins TRBV7-2 to TRBJ2-5; either TRBD1 or TRBD2 may supply D (5 bases each). CDR1 and CDR2 from the germline V gene are SGHTA and FQGNSA. This CDR3 spans 14 amino acids. Trimming removed 5 bases at V and 4 bases at J, with 14 bases between. This CDR3 reads CASSPLPRGETQYF. The CDR3 DNA follows: TGTGCCAGCAGCCCCCTACCGAGGGGAGAGACCCAGTACTTC.

The J gene is TRBJ2-5, the V gene TRBV27, with 7 bases aligning to TRBD2. The DNA end is more similar to TRBJ2-1, so the J call may be wrong. The CDR3 consists of 16 residues. CDR1 is MNHEY and CDR2 is SMNVEV in the germline V gene (reference sequence). The CDR3 sequence is CASSPTLRGRYDEQFF. In DNA, the CDR3 is TGTGCCAGCAGTCCCACTTTGCGGGGGAGATACGATGAGCAGTTCTTC.

The chain is built from TRBV28 and TRBJ1-2, with TRBD1 as a possible D gene (6 bases). V was trimmed by 6 bases and J by 5 bases, leaving 16 bases between them. Germline V gene lookup returns CDR1 MDHEN and CDR2 SYDVKM. The CDR3 extends over 14 amino acids. Written as DNA, the CDR3 is TGTGCCAGCAGAAAGACCGGGACACCTTATGGCTACACCTTC. It translates to CASRKTGTPYGYTF.

CDR3 loop: CASSQGITSGSYEQYF. DNA for the CDR3: TGTGCCAGCAGCCAAGGTATCACTAGCGGGAGCTACGAGCAGTACTTC. The V call is TRBV14, the J call TRBJ2-7; 11 bases map to TRBD2. From germline, CDR1 is SGHDN and CDR2 FVKESK. CDR3 length equals 16 residues. With 1 base clipped from V and 3 bases from J, the junction kept 5 bases outside the gene matches. Full variable domain (outside the CDR3, taken from reference TRBV14 and TRBJ2-7): EAGVTQFPSHSVIEKGQTVTLRCDPISGHDNLYWYRRVMGKEIKFLLHFVKESKQDESGMPNNRFLAERTGGTYSTLKVQPAELEDSGVYFCASSQGITSGSYEQYFGPGTRLTVT.

This clonotype was seen a handful of times. The chain combines TRBV7-9 with TRBJ1-4; D unclear. V was pared by 8 bases and J by 8 bases, with 27 bases between. The CDR3 extends over 17 amino acids. Germline V CDR1 and CDR2: SEHNR, FQNEAQ (reference sequence). The CDR3 loop reads CASGRGGRSDPREKLFF. In nucleotides, the CDR3 is TGTGCCAGCGGCAGAGGAGGAAGAAGCGACCCCCGGGAAAAACTGTTTTTT. Variable domain in full (rest from reference TRBV7-9 and TRBJ1-4): DTGVSQNPRHKITKRGQNVTFRCDPISEHNRLYWYRQTLGQGPEFLTYFQNEAQLEKSRLLSDRFSAERPKGSFSTLEIQRTEQGDSAMYLCASGRGGRSDPREKLFFGSGTQLSVL.

The chain employs TRBV5-1 and TRBJ2-4; 7 bases are shared with TRBD2. Germline assignment: CDR1 SGHRS and CDR2 YFSETQ. The V and J ends lost 4 bases and 0 bases, in that order; junction bases with no gene match: 4. This CDR3 comprises 15 residues. The DNA of the CDR3 is TGCGCCAGCAGCCCCCGGGAGGCAGCCAAAAACATTCAGTACTTC. Translation gives CASSPREAAKNIQYF. Combining the CDR3 with reference TRBV5-1 and TRBJ2-4 gives the whole variable domain KAGVTQTPRYLIKTRGQQVTLSCSPISGHRSVSWYQQTPGQGLQFLFEYFSETQRNKGNFPGRFSGRQFSNSRSEMNVSTLELGDSALYLCASSPREAAKNIQYFGAGTRLSVL.

This clonotype turned up a few times. The chain uses TRBV20-1 and TRBJ2-5; TRBD2 agrees at 13 bases. Trimming removed 5 bases from V and 2 bases from J; junction bases left unmatched: 8. The CDR3 totals 16 residues. CDR1 is DFQATT and CDR2 is SNEGSKA in the germline V gene (reference sequence). CDR3 sequence reads: CSAQGLAGATQETQYF. In nucleotides, the CDR3 is TGCAGTGCTCAAGGACTAGCGGGGGCCACACAAGAGACCCAGTACTTC.

This chain connects TRBV12-3 or TRBV12-4 to TRBJ2-1, with 9 bases aligning to TRBD1. V dropped 4 bases and J dropped 9; count of bases not matched to a gene: 7. This CDR3 comprises 14 residues. The DNA of the CDR3 is TGTGCCAGCAGTTCGGGGACAGGGTTGGCTGAGCAGTTCTTC. As protein: CASSSGTGLAEQFF.

The chain is built from TRBV27 and TRBJ1-5, with D unclear. The V end was cut by 7 bases, the J end by 9 bases, with 22 bases between. Looked up from germline, CDR1 is MNHEY and CDR2 is SMNVEV (reference sequence). The CDR3 spans 15 residues. CDR3 coding DNA: TGTGCCAGCAAAAGGCAGGAATCGATGGTATGGCCCCAGCATTTT. Protein: CASKRQESMVWPQHF.

This rearrangement joins TRBV21-1 to TRBJ1-2; the D call of TRBD1 is as the table states it, not checked on the DNA. TRBV21-1 is described as a pseudogene. The CDR3 loop spans 20 amino acids. CDR3 protein: CASSKGPDAGFPKANYGYTF. The DNA of the CDR3 is TGTGCCAGCAGCAAAGGTCCGGATGCGGGTTTCCCGAAGGCAAACTATGGCTACACCTTC.

The CDR3 sequence is CASSLQTSWNEAYNEQFF. CDR3 coding DNA: TGTGCCAGCAGTCTCCAGACTAGTTGGAATGAGGCCTACAATGAGCAGTTCTTC. The chain joins TRBV28 to TRBJ2-1; weak D call: TRBD2 (6 bases). This CDR3 has 18 residues. Germline V gene lookup returns CDR1 MDHEN and CDR2 SYDVKM. V was trimmed by 5 bases and J by 2 bases, leaving 22 bases between them.

The chain couples TRBV2 to TRBJ2-2; D gene ambiguous. Per the germline V gene, CDR1 is SNHLY and CDR2 is FYNNEI. V lost 6 bases, J lost 3 bases, and 8 bases lay in between. The CDR3 length is 13 residues. The CDR3: CASSWRYTGELFF. CDR3 DNA sequence: TGTGCCAGCAGCTGGCGTTACACCGGGGAGCTGTTTTTT.

The rearrangement links TRBV11-2 to TRBJ1-2; TRBD1 matches at 8 bases. Germline loops: CDR1 SGHAT, CDR2 FQNNGV. The CDR3 extends over 15 amino acids. Unmatched junction bases numbered 13, after V lost 5 bases and J lost 8 bases. The CDR3 here is CASSKTRGRRDGYTF. The CDR3 DNA follows: TGTGCCAGCAGCAAAACCAGGGGGCGCCGGGACGGCTACACCTTC.

This clonotype was detected a few times. The chain couples TRBV29-1 to TRBJ2-5, with 10 nucleotides matching TRBD2. Germline V CDR1 and CDR2: SQVTM, ANQGSEA. After removal of 6 bases from V and 1 base from J, the junction contained 14 bases not matched to a gene. CDR3 size: 17 residues. CDR3 residues: CSVVVLTSGAIQETQYF. CDR3 coding DNA: TGCAGCGTCGTGGTCCTCACTAGCGGGGCGATCCAAGAGACCCAGTACTTC.

This chain uses TRBV7-2 with TRBJ2-1; the D gene is possibly TRBD2 (5 bases). TRBJ2-7 matches the DNA end more closely, so the J call is doubtful. The CDR3 contains 14 residues. CDR1 and CDR2 (germline): SGHTA, FQGNSA. The CDR3: CASSLQRSSYEQYF. The CDR3 DNA sequence: TGTGCCAGCAGCTTACAGCGGTCCTCCTACGAGCAGTACTTC.

The CDR3 region is CSVEGNRGELFF. For the CDR3, the DNA is TGCAGCGTTGAAGGAAATCGGGGGGAACTGTTTTTT. V gene TRBV29-1 combines with J gene TRBJ1-4; D perhaps matches TRBD1 (5 bases). The CDR3 totals 12 residues. Germline V gene sequence: CDR1 SQVTM, CDR2 ANQGSEA. Trimming removed 1 base from V and 12 bases from J, with 12 bases in between.

The rearrangement links TRBV7-7 to TRBJ2-1; the D gene is possibly TRBD1 (5 bases). Trimming took off 4 bases at V and 6 bases at J, with 10 bases between the two ends. The CDR3 has 13 residues. Germline values: CDR1 SSHAT, CDR2 FNYEAQ (reference sequence). CDR3 region: CASSSPDSNEQFF. The CDR3 DNA follows: TGTGCCAGCAGCTCACCCGACAGCAATGAGCAGTTCTTC.